The 22 T cell receptor beta chains below come from one sample, sequenced in a study of monozygotic twins with inflammatory bowel disease. No DNA is given; TCRdb re-called the 5' RACE reads and lists each CDR3 protein once. This sample's table has about 450,000 distinct CDR3 sequences. The source material was blood. These receptor sequences come from a human donor with ulcerative colitis or Crohn's disease, or a healthy co-twin of an affected twin (not recorded which).

The rearrangement joins TRBV5-1 to TRBJ2-2. Per the germline V gene, CDR1 is SGHRS and CDR2 is YFSETQ. The CDR3 loop spans 14 amino acids. Here the CDR3 reads CASSLLVNTGELFF.

This chain links TRBV29-1 with TRBJ2-2; TCRdb gives TRBD1 as the D gene, but with no DNA this cannot be confirmed. The V gene's germline CDR1 is SQVTM and CDR2 ANQGSEA. CDR3 length: 11 amino acids. The CDR3 loop is CSAGGPGELFF.

This sequence joins TRBV5-1 and TRBJ2-7; the D gene TCRdb calls, TRBD2, cannot be checked with no DNA. This CDR3 has 15 residues. Germline CDR1 reads SGHRS; CDR2 reads YFSETQ. CDR3 loop: CASSLEGVTAYEQYF.

The chain employs TRBV11-2 and TRBJ2-7; TCRdb indicates TRBD1, and absent DNA this call remains unverified. This CDR3 has 15 amino acids. The germline CDR1 and CDR2 sequences are SGHAT and FQNNGV. This chain's CDR3 is CASSPGTGVSYEQYF.

This rearrangement joins TRBV7-9 to TRBJ2-2; TCRdb calls TRBD1, which cannot be checked without DNA. Germline CDR1 is SEHNR and CDR2 is FQNEAQ (reference sequence). This CDR3 has 16 residues. The CDR3 sequence: CASSTRPRGRTGELFF.

The chain joins TRBV18 to TRBJ2-7; TCRdb picks TRBD1, but there is no DNA to check that call. The CDR3 spans 14 residues. Germline assignment: CDR1 KGHSH and CDR2 LQKENI. This CDR3 is CASSPPYRYYEQYF.

The chain employs TRBV29-1 and TRBJ1-1. Germline V CDR1 and CDR2: SQVTM, ANQGSEA. CDR3 length equals 12 residues. The CDR3 is CSVGQANTEAFF.

The rearrangement uses TRBV7-2 and TRBJ2-7; the D gene TCRdb calls, TRBD2, cannot be checked with no DNA. This CDR3 contains 15 residues. The germline gives CDR1 SGHTA, CDR2 FQGNSA. The CDR3 region is CASSLVASGSYEQYF.

The V gene is TRBV5-6, the J gene TRBJ1-1. This CDR3 is built from 14 residues. Germline-derived CDR1 and CDR2 are SGHDT and YYEEEE. The CDR3 sequence is CASSTRGLNTEAFF.

The V and J genes are TRBV20-1 and TRBJ1-2; the D call from TCRdb, TRBD1, cannot be confirmed without DNA. The CDR3 totals 12 residues. Germline CDR1 is DFQATT and CDR2 is SNEGSKA (reference sequence). The CDR3 region is CSARLGDHGYTF.

The genes are TRBV12-3 or TRBV12-4 and TRBJ2-5. The CDR3 runs 15 residues. CDR3 region: CASSESLAVVETQYF.

The chain joins TRBV27 to TRBJ2-3; as DNA is missing, the TRBD1 call by TCRdb cannot be tested. In germline, CDR1 is MNHEY, CDR2 SMNVEV (reference sequence). There are 14 residues in the CDR3. The CDR3 region is CASRRQGGTDTQYF.

The chain carries TRBV6-6 and TRBJ1-1. The CDR3 consists of 12 residues. Germline V gene data show CDR1 as MNHNY and CDR2 as SVGAGI (reference sequence). The CDR3 region is CASSSEGVGAFF.

The chain carries TRBV28 and TRBJ1-3; with no DNA, the TCRdb D assignment of TRBD1 cannot be verified. CDR3 length: 14 residues. CDR1 is MDHEN and CDR2 is SYDVKM in the germline V gene. CDR3 region: CASTPGGAGNTIYF.

The rearrangement links TRBV29-1 to TRBJ1-3; TCRdb proposes TRBD1, but this gene call is untestable without DNA. The germline CDR1 and CDR2 sequences are SQVTM and ANQGSEA. The CDR3 consists of 15 residues. The chain's CDR3 is CSARSGSDSGNTIYF. The complete variable domain, with remaining parts taken from reference TRBV29-1 and TRBJ1-3, reads SAVISQKPSRDICQRGTSLTIQCQVDSQVTMMFWYRQQPGQSLTLIATANQGSEATYESGFVIDKFPISRPNLTFSTLTVSNMSPEDSSIYLCSARSGSDSGNTIYFGEGSWLTVV.

The chain uses TRBV2 and TRBJ2-5; TCRdb's D gene call, TRBD1, goes unchecked for lack of DNA. In germline, CDR1 is SNHLY, CDR2 FYNNEI. This CDR3 is built from 15 residues. The CDR3 spells CASSSDRGPSETQYF.

This chain uses TRBV27 with TRBJ1-1. CDR3 size: 11 residues. CDR1 and CDR2 from the germline V gene are MNHEY and SMNVEV (reference sequence). The CDR3 is CASRGYTEAFF.

The CDR3 here is CASSHEETQYF. V gene TRBV9 combines with J gene TRBJ2-5. The CDR3 is 11 residues long. The germline CDR1 and CDR2 sequences are SGDLS and YYNGEE. The full variable domain, rest sourced from reference TRBV9 and TRBJ2-5, is DSGVTQTPKHLITATGQRVTLRCSPRSGDLSVYWYQQSLDQGLQFLIQYYNGEERAKGNILERFSAQQFPDLHSELNLSSLELGDSALYFCASSHEETQYFGPGTRLLVL.

V gene TRBV24-1 combines with J gene TRBJ2-3; as DNA is missing, the TRBD1 call by TCRdb cannot be tested. This CDR3 spans 15 amino acids. Germline V CDR1 and CDR2: KGHDR, SFDVKD. This chain's CDR3 is CATSDFPRSTDTQYF.

This sequence joins TRBV13 and TRBJ1-1. The CDR3 has 13 amino acids. Germline loops: CDR1 PRHDT, CDR2 FYEKMQ (reference sequence). This CDR3 is CASSLEAGPEAFF.

This chain uses TRBV21-1 with TRBJ1-1. TRBV21-1 is designated a pseudogene. The length of the CDR3 is 18 residues. The chain's CDR3 is CASSKEWGKVRLNTEAFF.

The chain recombines TRBV29-1 with TRBJ1-4. The CDR3 has 13 amino acids. In germline, CDR1 is SQVTM, CDR2 ANQGSEA. The chain's CDR3 is CSVGGSYNEKLFF.